This TCR beta chain was observed in a study of tumor and adjacent non-tumor tissue in lung cancer. Study details: Stage I to III disease affected approximately 11 men and 5 women aged 31 to 76.

The template was RNA from unsorted bulk tissue. More than 3 cm separated this lung sample from the edge of the tumor. The CDR3 length is 15 residues. Per the germline V gene, CDR1 is SGDLS and CDR2 is YYNGEE. Three rounds of nested PCR, following a modified ARM-PCR protocol, produced the TCRbeta library. TCRdb redid the calling of the multiplex PCR reads with MiXCR, one entry per CDR3 protein. This table has more than 60,000 distinct CDR3 sequences, more than 75% appearing once. Of note for this clonotype: Compared with germline, one end of the junction differs, possibly owing to a read error.

Sample: distant non-tumor lung tissue. This receptor was identified in a man in his fifties or sixties with non-small cell lung cancer. The J gene is TRBJ2-2, the V gene TRBV9; D perhaps matches TRBD1 (6 bases). CDR3 bases: TGTGCCAGCAGCGACAGGGTTGGGAACACCGAGGAGCTGTTTTTT. It codes for CASSDRVGNTEELFF.